These 10 T cell receptor beta chains were sequenced from one sample in a study of Ad26.COV2.S vaccination and SARS-CoV-2 variants. Specified treatment: some 20 received Ad26.COV2.S at low or high dose, single or two shots; a few received placebo; per-sample allocation not given. Specimens were obtained on day 63 following the first vaccine or placebo injection. Generated by immunoSEQ multiplex PCR, the TCRdb table keeps only in-frame clones and is missing some. The data hold 350,000 to 450,000 clones, with about nine tenths observed a single time. The sequencing used peripheral blood, collected in a trial of Ad26.COV2.S vaccine versus placebo. The source of these receptors is a person between 18 and 59 years old who received the Ad26.COV2.S COVID-19 vaccine or a placebo.

This clone showed up just once. The chain carries TRBV12-3 or TRBV12-4 and TRBJ2-7; tentatively, D is TRBD2 (5 bases). The V and J ends lost 2 bases and 6 bases respectively, with 11 bases between them. The CDR3 has 13 residues. The CDR3 DNA sequence: TGTGCCAGCAGTTTAAAATGGGCGGGCGAGCAGTACTTC. Translated, it gives CASSLKWAGEQYF.

The V call is TRBV10-1, the J call TRBJ2-3, with 11 bases fitting TRBD1. CDR1 and CDR2 (germline): WNHNN, SYGVQD (reference sequence). The CDR3 spans 14 residues. Trimming at V came to 8 bases and at J to 2 bases, leaving 3 bases not matched to a gene. DNA for the CDR3: TGCGCCAGCGGACAGGGGGCCCCCACAGATACGCAGTATTTT. Translated: CASGQGAPTDTQYF.

The J gene is TRBJ1-3, the V gene TRBV7-6; 9 bases fit TRBD1. The CDR3 covers 16 residues. The trim removed 1 base at V and 2 bases at J, leaving 3 bases unmatched. From germline, CDR1 is SGHVS and CDR2 FNYEAQ. The CDR3 spells CASSLGGQGAGNTIYF. The CDR3, as DNA: TGTGCCAGCAGCTTAGGGGGACAGGGCGCTGGAAACACCATATATTTT.

This chain uses TRBV9 with TRBJ2-2; TRBD2 agrees at 9 bases. CDR1 and CDR2 from the germline V gene are SGDLS and YYNGEE. CDR3 length equals 17 residues. The V segment lost 3 bases and the J segment 0 bases; nucleotides outside the gene matches: 6. The CDR3 sequence: CASSDAVAGANTGELFF. The CDR3 DNA sequence: TGTGCCAGCAGCGACGCCGTAGCGGGAGCGAACACCGGGGAGCTGTTTTTT.

J is TRBJ2-6 and V is TRBV9; 8 positions agree with TRBD2. The trim removed 3 bases at V and 0 bases at J, leaving 11 bases unmatched. There are 19 residues in the CDR3. The V gene's germline CDR1 is SGDLS and CDR2 YYNGEE. The CDR3 nucleotides read TGTGCCAGCAGCGCCCCCTCTTCCCGGGGGGGCTCTGGGGCCAACGTCCTGACTTTC. Translated, it gives CASSAPSSRGGSGANVLTF.

The chain links TRBV18 to TRBJ2-4; 9 bases line up with TRBD1. The ends lost 3 bases at V and 5 bases at J; junction bases unmatched: 5. Germline values: CDR1 KGHSH, CDR2 LQKENI. CDR3 length equals 15 residues. The CDR3 DNA follows: TGTGCCAGCTCACCGATGACAGGGGGAGAAAACATTCAGTACTTC. The encoded protein is CASSPMTGGENIQYF.

CDR3 bases: TGTGCCAGCAGCCACTGGACTAGCCCGGGGAATGAGCAGTTCTTC. Translating gives CASSHWTSPGNEQFF. This sequence joins TRBV3-1 (or the pseudogene TRBV3-2) and TRBJ2-1, with TRBD2 identical over 8 bases. The germline CDR1 and CDR2 sequences are LGHDT and YNNKEL (reference sequence). V lost 3 bases, J lost 7 bases, and 8 bases stayed unmatched. CDR3 length: 15 residues.

The V and J genes are TRBV20-1 and TRBJ2-7, with a weak D call TRBD1 (6 bases). Looked up from germline, CDR1 is DFQATT and CDR2 is SNEGSKA (reference sequence). Trimming pared 3 bases from V and 7 bases from J, leaving 10 bases between. The CDR3 length is 11 residues. The CDR3 loop is CSASSRGEQYF. The CDR3 DNA is TGCAGTGCTAGTTCAAGGGGGGAGCAGTACTTC.

The gene calls are TRBV7-9 and TRBJ2-1, with TRBD2 identical over 8 bases. Germline CDR1 SEHNR, CDR2 FQNEAQ (reference sequence). The CDR3 has 15 residues. Trimming removed 4 bases from V and 3 bases from J; junction bases left unmatched: 5. The CDR3 nucleotides read TGTGCCAGCAGCTACTGGCGGGGGGACTACAATGAGCAGTTCTTC. It encodes CASSYWRGDYNEQFF.

The chain recombines TRBV6-6 with TRBJ2-7; 7 bases match TRBD1. The CDR3 sequence is 12 residues long. CDR1 and CDR2 from the germline V gene are MNHNY and SVGAGI (reference sequence). Trimming took 10 bases from V and 2 from J; bases not matched to a gene: 5. CDR3 coding DNA: TGTGCCACCCTACAGGGGCCCTACGAGCAGTACTTC. This gives the protein CATLQGPYEQYF.